Presented here are 22 T cell receptor beta chains from one specimen sequenced in a study of cytomegalovirus exposure and HLA in healthy donors. Libraries were prepared by immunoSEQ multiplex PCR; TCRdb keeps only in-frame clonotypes and omits some of them. The sample lists a few hundred thousand clones; roughly 89% were seen once. The sequenced sample was PBMCs. These TCRs come from a woman aged 18 to 35 in good health and CMV-seronegative.

This chain links TRBV7-6 with TRBJ2-6; D is undetermined. V was shortened by 2 bases and J by 0 bases, with 8 bases between the two germline ends. The CDR3 is 16 residues long. CDR1 SGHVS and CDR2 FNYEAQ come from the germline V gene. The CDR3: CASSLFYGSGANVLTF. The CDR3 nucleotides read TGTGCCAGCAGCTTATTTTACGGCTCTGGGGCCAACGTCCTGACTTTC.

The J gene is TRBJ2-7, the V gene TRBV6-5, with D perhaps TRBD1 (6 bases). CDR1 MNHEY and CDR2 SVGAGI come from the germline V gene. V lost 2 bases and J 0 bases, leaving 8 bases between the germline ends. The CDR3 sequence is 14 residues long. The CDR3 loop reads CASSYQGSSYEQYF. The CDR3 DNA sequence: TGTGCCAGCAGTTACCAGGGGAGCTCCTACGAGCAGTACTTC.

This clone was recorded once. The gene calls are TRBV6-4 and TRBJ1-1; D gene ambiguous. Trimming stripped 2 bases from V and 4 bases from J, with 8 bases between. The CDR3 totals 13 residues. Germline V gene sequence: CDR1 MRHNA, CDR2 SNTAGT. The CDR3 bases are TGTGCCAGCAGTGACAGGGAGGGCACTGAAGCTTTCTTT. This codes for CASSDREGTEAFF.

This chain links TRBV6-1 with TRBJ2-5, with 10 positions matching TRBD1. The length of the CDR3 is 14 residues. Unmatched junction bases numbered 5, after V lost 6 bases and J lost 4 bases. Per the germline V gene, CDR1 is MNHNS and CDR2 is SASEGT. The DNA for the CDR3 is TGTGCCAGCAGGGCGACAGGGGGCGGAGAGACCCAGTACTTC. It translates to CASRATGGGETQYF.

V gene TRBV6-1 combines with J gene TRBJ2-1; D not certain. This CDR3 contains 15 residues. The germline V gene has CDR1 MNHNS and CDR2 SASEGT. V was clipped by 6 bases and J by 4 bases, with 16 bases between them. CDR3 protein: CASRVLSDGYNEQFF. CDR3 DNA sequence: TGTGCCAGCAGGGTGCTAAGCGACGGGTACAATGAGCAGTTCTTC.

The chain links TRBV6-5 to TRBJ1-2, with 9 bases lining up with TRBD1. Germline-derived CDR1 and CDR2 are MNHEY and SVGAGI. V was clipped by 5 bases and J by 7 bases; unmatched bases: 5. The CDR3 runs to 13 residues. This CDR3 is CASSKQGAGGYTF. CDR3 sequence (DNA): TGTGCCAGCAGTAAACAGGGGGCCGGTGGCTACACCTTC.

V gene TRBV5-6 combines with J gene TRBJ1-5; tentatively, D is TRBD1 (5 bases). Germline V gene data show CDR1 as SGHDT and CDR2 as YYEEEE. V was cut by 4 bases and J by 5 bases, with 10 bases left in between. CDR3 length: 13 amino acids. In DNA, the CDR3 is TGTGCCAGCAGCGGGGGGGGAGATCAGCCCCAGCATTTT. Amino acids: CASSGGGDQPQHF. Drawing the rest from reference TRBV5-6 and TRBJ1-5, the complete variable domain is DAGVTQSPTHLIKTRGQQVTLRCSPKSGHDTVSWYQQALGQGPQFIFQYYEEEERQRGNFPDRFSGHQFPNYSSELNVNALLLGDSALYLCASSGGGDQPQHFGDGTRLSIL.

CDR3 region: CASSFDNSAEAFF. The CDR3 coding sequence is TGTGCCAGCAGTTTTGATAACTCCGCTGAAGCTTTCTTT. This chain links TRBV28 with TRBJ1-1, with D unclear. The V end was cut by 3 bases, the J end by 6 bases, with 11 bases between. The CDR3 has 13 residues. Per the germline V gene, CDR1 is MDHEN and CDR2 is SYDVKM.

The chain has TRBV4-3 and TRBJ2-1; no reliable D call. Germline V gene lookup returns CDR1 LGHNA and CDR2 YSLEER. The V and J ends lost 0 bases and 2 bases respectively, with 14 bases between them. The CDR3 extends over 17 amino acids. The CDR3 DNA reads TGCGCCAGCAGCCAAGATCTGGCTCCCTTTACCTACAATGAGCAGTTCTTC. This translates into CASSQDLAPFTYNEQFF.

V gene TRBV9 combines with J gene TRBJ1-6, with D maybe TRBD1 (5 bases). CDR3 length: 15 amino acids. Deletions cut 0 bases from V and 5 bases from J, with 9 bases between. The germline gives CDR1 SGDLS, CDR2 YYNGEE. The CDR3 nucleotides read TGTGCCAGCAGCGTAGCTGGCAGGGATAATTCACCCCTCCACTTT. Its translation: CASSVAGRDNSPLHF.

The chain combines TRBV2 with TRBJ2-1, with 9 bases matching TRBD1. The CDR3 has 15 amino acids. Germline V CDR1 and CDR2: SNHLY, FYNNEI. V shed 10 bases, J shed 5 bases, and the junction held 12 bases outside the gene matches. In DNA, the CDR3 is TGTGCCACCAAGCCCGGGACAGGGAAAAACAATGAGCAGTTCTTC. Amino acids: CATKPGTGKNNEQFF.

The chain uses TRBV27 and TRBJ2-7; the match to TRBD2 covers 8 bases. The CDR3 extends over 14 amino acids. The germline V gene has CDR1 MNHEY and CDR2 SMNVEV (reference sequence). After removal of 0 bases from V and 7 bases from J, the junction contained 5 bases not matched to a gene. The CDR3 protein is CASSLSLAGGEQYF. The CDR3 DNA sequence: TGTGCCAGCAGTTTATCGTTGGCGGGGGGAGAGCAGTACTTC.

The V and J genes are TRBV14 and TRBJ2-7; D ambiguous. CDR3 length equals 14 residues. Germline CDR1 SGHDN, CDR2 FVKESK. V was cut by 6 bases and J by 2 bases, with 14 bases left in between. Here the CDR3 reads CASSLRLAAYEQYF. The CDR3 nucleotides are TGTGCCAGCAGTTTGAGACTCGCCGCCTACGAGCAGTACTTC.

J is TRBJ2-5 and V is TRBV4-1; 9 nucleotides align to TRBD2. The CDR3 has 16 residues. The germline CDR1 and CDR2 sequences are MGHRA and YSYEKL. The trim removed 1 base at V and 5 bases at J, leaving 8 bases unmatched. The CDR3 loop reads CASSQGSAGGPETQYF. As DNA, the CDR3 is TGCGCCAGCAGCCAAGGGTCAGCGGGGGGCCCCGAGACCCAGTACTTC.

This clone turned up a few times. This sequence joins TRBV10-3 and TRBJ1-1; no firm D call. CDR1 ENHRY and CDR2 SYGVKD come from the germline V gene. The CDR3 runs to 14 residues. V was pared by 0 bases and J by 1 base, with 6 bases between. The CDR3, as DNA: TGTGCCATCAGTGAGTCGCCAGGGAACACTGAAGCTTTCTTT. It yields the protein CAISESPGNTEAFF.

This chain connects TRBV7-9 to TRBJ2-1; 11 bases fit TRBD2. Losses at the gene ends were 5 bases for V and 3 bases for J; bases not matched to a gene: 3. CDR3 length: 15 residues. Germline V gene sequence: CDR1 SEHNR, CDR2 FQNEAQ (reference sequence). As DNA, the CDR3 is TGTGCCAGCAGCACTAGCGGGGGTTTCTACAATGAGCAGTTCTTC. Translated, it gives CASSTSGGFYNEQFF.

As DNA, the CDR3 is TGTGCCAGCAGTAAGTTAGGGGTTGGTCAGCCCCAGCATTTT. This encodes CASSKLGVGQPQHF. The chain joins TRBV27 to TRBJ1-5; TRBD1 might be the D (5 bases). The CDR3 runs to 14 residues. V gave up 5 bases and J gave up 6 bases, with 14 bases separating them. Germline values: CDR1 MNHEY, CDR2 SMNVEV (reference sequence).

The chain recombines TRBV28 with TRBJ2-2, with D possibly matching TRBD2 (7 bases). CDR1 and CDR2 from the germline V gene are MDHEN and SYDVKM. CDR3 length equals 13 residues. V was trimmed by 8 bases and J by 6 bases, leaving 13 bases between them. CDR3 amino acids: CASWGGPPGELFF. The DNA of the CDR3 is TGTGCCAGCTGGGGGGGCCCCCCCGGGGAGCTGTTTTTT.

This sequence joins TRBV9 and TRBJ2-1; possibly TRBD2 for D (6 bases). Between the trimmed V and J ends, which lost 0 bases and 3 bases, there was a span of 10 bases. This CDR3 is 15 amino acids long. The germline gives CDR1 SGDLS, CDR2 YYNGEE. Here the CDR3 reads CASSVGAGIYNEQFF. CDR3 bases: TGTGCCAGCAGCGTAGGGGCGGGGATCTACAATGAGCAGTTCTTC.

This chain uses TRBV2 with TRBJ1-5, with TRBD1 as a possible D gene (6 bases). CDR3 length: 15 amino acids. V lost 6 bases, J lost 1 base, and 13 bases lay in between. Germline assignment: CDR1 SNHLY and CDR2 FYNNEI. The CDR3 sequence is CASRGGQGSNQPQHF. Here the CDR3 DNA reads TGTGCCAGCAGGGGGGGGCAGGGAAGCAATCAGCCCCAGCATTTT.

The chain joins TRBV30 to TRBJ2-7; 7 positions agree with TRBD1. Germline lookup yields CDR1 GTSNPN and CDR2 SVGIG (reference sequence). The junction had 12 bases not matched to a gene; V was cut back by 4 bases and J by 3 bases. The CDR3 has 15 amino acids. The CDR3 reads CAWTQFSGQFYEQYV. In DNA form, the CDR3 reads TGTGCCTGGACCCAATTCTCGGGACAGTTCTACGAGCAGTACGTC.

The rearrangement links TRBV27 to TRBJ2-1; D perhaps matches TRBD2 (6 bases). CDR3 length: 13 amino acids. Germline V gives CDR1 MNHEY, CDR2 SMNVEV (reference sequence). V shed 6 bases and J shed 3 bases, with 9 bases lying between them. CDR3 amino acids: CASRLAGYNEQFF. The CDR3 DNA follows: TGTGCCAGCAGACTAGCTGGCTACAATGAGCAGTTCTTC.